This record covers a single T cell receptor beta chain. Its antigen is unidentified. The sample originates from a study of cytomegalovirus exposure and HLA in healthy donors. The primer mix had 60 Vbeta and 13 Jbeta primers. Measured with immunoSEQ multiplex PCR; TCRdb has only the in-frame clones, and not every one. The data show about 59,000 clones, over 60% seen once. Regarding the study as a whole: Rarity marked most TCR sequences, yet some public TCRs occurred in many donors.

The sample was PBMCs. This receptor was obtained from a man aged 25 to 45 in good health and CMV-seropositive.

CDR3 residues: CAISESILAGGPDTGELFF. The CDR3, as DNA: TGTGCCATCAGTGAGTCGATTCTTGCGGGGGGCCCGGACACCGGGGAGCTGTTTTTT. The J gene is TRBJ2-2, the V gene TRBV10-3, with 8 nucleotides matching TRBD2. CDR1 ENHRY and CDR2 SYGVKD come from the germline V gene. This CDR3 spans 19 amino acids. The V segment lost 0 bases and the J segment 3 bases; nucleotides outside the gene matches: 12.